This T cell receptor (beta chain) was observed in a study of blood T cell repertoires in COVID-19. Study-wide context: COVID-19 samples, acute and convalescent, were from the United States, Italy and Spain. Sources were T cells, B-cell-depleted T cells, or PBMCs; the material itself was cDNA or gDNA.

CDR1 and CDR2 from the germline V gene are SGHRS and YFSETQ. The CDR3 contains 15 residues. Trimming removed 0 bases at V and 2 bases at J, with 11 bases between. Per the original methods: Nucleated cell counts were estimated from reference gene primer amplification. Sequencing was performed with immunoSEQ multiplex PCR; in TCRdb, only in-frame clones are kept and a portion is missing. That table is the source of V, J and clone size, and D and trimming were worked out from the DNA. The data hold 230,000 or so clones, with around 80% observed a single time. The sample taken for sequencing was peripheral blood. The source of this sequence is a middle-aged woman who had recovered from COVID-19. This chain links TRBV5-1 with TRBJ1-1; a possible D gene is TRBD1 (6 bases). CDR3 nucleotide sequence: TGCGCCAGCAGCTTGGGGGGGACAACTAACACTGAAGCTTTCTTT. This sequence encodes CASSLGGTTNTEAFF. Full variable domain (outside the CDR3, taken from reference TRBV5-1 and TRBJ1-1): KAGVTQTPRYLIKTRGQQVTLSCSPISGHRSVSWYQQTPGQGLQFLFEYFSETQRNKGNFPGRFSGRQFSNSRSEMNVSTLELGDSALYLCASSLGGTTNTEAFFGQGTRLTVV.